The 15 T cell receptor beta chains reported below all come from one sample, sequenced in a study of cytomegalovirus exposure and HLA in healthy donors. The PCR used 60 Vbeta and 13 Jbeta primers. Profiled with immunoSEQ multiplex PCR; TCRdb holds only in-frame clones, not every one. Its listing shows 40,000 to 60,000 clones. Source material: PBMCs. Source of these receptors: a female donor in good health and CMV-seronegative.

The chain has TRBV29-1 and TRBJ2-3; possibly TRBD1 for D (6 bases). There are 15 residues in the CDR3. With 6 bases removed from V and 0 bases from J, the gap between germline ends came to 16 bases. Germline V gene sequence: CDR1 SQVTM, CDR2 ANQGSEA. Here the CDR3 reads CSVGWAGASTDTQYF. For the CDR3, the DNA is TGCAGCGTCGGGTGGGCAGGGGCTAGCACAGATACGCAGTATTTT.

V and J are TRBV7-2 and TRBJ2-7; 8 bases map to TRBD1. The V gene's germline CDR1 is SGHTA and CDR2 FQGNSA. The CDR3 loop spans 16 amino acids. J gave up 5 bases and V 6 bases, and 15 bases lay outside the gene matches. For the CDR3, the DNA is TGTGCCAGCAGAGACGGGCCCCAGACAGGGGACCACGAGCAGTACTTC. Its translation is CASRDGPQTGDHEQYF.

The chain has TRBV19 and TRBJ1-3; unclear D gene. Germline CDR1 and CDR2: LNHDA and SQIVND (reference sequence). CDR3 length: 16 residues. Deletions cut 1 base from V and 3 bases from J, with 13 bases between. The CDR3 bases are TGTGCCAGTAGTATAGGGCCCAGAATGGTTGGAAACACCATATATTTT. The encoded protein is CASSIGPRMVGNTIYF.

The chain is built from TRBV7-9 and TRBJ1-1; TRBD1 aligns across 7 bases. V trimming: 5 bases; J trimming: 5 bases; junction bases outside the gene matches: 20. The CDR3 extends over 18 amino acids. The V gene's germline CDR1 is SEHNR and CDR2 FQNEAQ (reference sequence). CDR3 loop: CASSLIGVIQGSHTEAFF. The DNA of the CDR3 is TGTGCCAGCAGCCTGATTGGGGTAATACAGGGGAGTCATACTGAAGCTTTCTTT.

This chain connects TRBV18 to TRBJ2-7; 14 nucleotides line up with TRBD2. The CDR3 runs to 14 residues. Germline assignment: CDR1 KGHSH and CDR2 LQKENI. Losses at the gene ends were 8 bases for V and 5 bases for J; bases not matched to a gene: 5. In nucleotides, the CDR3 is TGTGCCAGCACGGGACTAGCGGGAGTGGACGAGCAGTACTTC. Residues: CASTGLAGVDEQYF.

The J gene is TRBJ1-2, the V gene TRBV19; D remains ambiguous. Germline assignment: CDR1 LNHDA and CDR2 SQIVND (reference sequence). CDR3 length: 14 residues. Trimming removed 5 bases from V and 2 bases from J, with 12 bases in between. The CDR3 DNA reads TGTGCCAGTAGTCGGGTGGGAGGCAACTATGGCTACACCTTC. It translates to CASSRVGGNYGYTF.

The chain recombines TRBV5-1 with TRBJ1-1; TRBD1 aligns across 9 bases. The CDR3 spans 15 residues. Trimming took 0 bases from V and 7 from J; bases not matched to a gene: 7. Germline lookup yields CDR1 SGHRS and CDR2 YFSETQ. CDR3 amino acids: CASSLGRGQGYEAFF. The CDR3, as DNA: TGCGCCAGCAGCTTGGGTCGGGGACAGGGATATGAAGCTTTCTTT.

The V gene is TRBV2, the J gene TRBJ2-1; D unclear. CDR3 length equals 13 residues. Per germline, CDR1 SNHLY and CDR2 FYNNEI. V lost 8 bases and J 6 bases, leaving 14 bases between the germline ends. CDR3 nucleotides: TGTGCCAGCGGGCTGATACTGGGCAATGAGCAGTTCTTC. This sequence encodes CASGLILGNEQFF.

The V gene is TRBV4-2, the J gene TRBJ2-2; D is perhaps TRBD1 (6 bases). The CDR3 contains 16 residues. Germline V gene data show CDR1 as LGHNA and CDR2 as YNFKEQ. V lost 0 bases, J lost 6 bases, and 14 bases lay in between. Here the CDR3 reads CASSQDRQGSAGELFF. The CDR3 nucleotides are TGTGCCAGCAGCCAAGATCGCCAGGGGAGTGCCGGGGAGCTGTTTTTT.

The chain links TRBV7-2 to TRBJ2-5; D is unclear. Trimming pared 5 bases from V and 3 bases from J, leaving 7 bases between. Germline V CDR1 and CDR2: SGHTA, FQGNSA. The CDR3 loop spans 12 amino acids. CDR3 amino acids: CASSVNKETQYF. The DNA for the CDR3 is TGTGCCAGCAGCGTAAATAAAGAGACCCAGTACTTC.

This chain connects TRBV23-1 to TRBJ1-2; 7 nucleotides line up with TRBD1. Being an ORF, TRBV23-1 has a function that is uncertain. The V gene end was trimmed by 4 bases and the J gene end by 2 bases; junction bases not matched to a gene: 13. CDR3 size: 17 residues. CDR3 DNA sequence: TGCGCCAGCAGTCCGGGACAGAAAACTCAAGGGAACTATGGCTACACCTTC. It codes for CASSPGQKTQGNYGYTF.

This chain connects TRBV30 to TRBJ2-2; 9 nucleotides align to TRBD2. The CDR3 contains 16 residues. The J segment lost 3 bases and the V segment lost 0 bases, leaving 5 bases of the junction unmatched. Germline CDR1 is GTSNPN and CDR2 is SVGIG (reference sequence). CDR3 amino acids: CAWSVLTSGYTGELFF. As DNA, the CDR3 is TGTGCCTGGAGTGTACTAACTAGCGGGTACACCGGGGAGCTGTTTTTT.

The chain carries TRBV30 and TRBJ1-5; 7 bases line up with TRBD1. The CDR3 totals 18 residues. V gave up 0 bases and J gave up 3 bases; unmatched junction bases: 14. Germline lookup yields CDR1 GTSNPN and CDR2 SVGIG (reference sequence). The CDR3 protein is CAWSVPMIQGPYNQPQHF. The DNA for the CDR3 is TGTGCCTGGAGTGTCCCCATGATACAGGGGCCCTACAATCAGCCCCAGCATTTT.

The DNA for the CDR3 is TGCGCCAGCAGCTTGGGGGCAGGGAAAGAAGCTTTCTTT. Translated, it gives CASSLGAGKEAFF. The genes are TRBV5-1 and TRBJ1-1; tentatively, D is TRBD1 (5 bases). Germline loops: CDR1 SGHRS, CDR2 YFSETQ. Trimming left V 0 bases short and J 8 bases short, with 11 bases between. CDR3 length: 13 amino acids.

The chain uses TRBV19 and TRBJ1-2; D unclear. Germline V gene lookup returns CDR1 LNHDA and CDR2 SQIVND (reference sequence). Trimming shortened V by 5 bases and J by 1 base, and 8 bases separated the two germline ends. The CDR3 is made up of 13 amino acids. The CDR3 DNA is TGTGCCAGTAGTCCCCAGGTTAACTATGGCTACACCTTC. Protein product: CASSPQVNYGYTF.